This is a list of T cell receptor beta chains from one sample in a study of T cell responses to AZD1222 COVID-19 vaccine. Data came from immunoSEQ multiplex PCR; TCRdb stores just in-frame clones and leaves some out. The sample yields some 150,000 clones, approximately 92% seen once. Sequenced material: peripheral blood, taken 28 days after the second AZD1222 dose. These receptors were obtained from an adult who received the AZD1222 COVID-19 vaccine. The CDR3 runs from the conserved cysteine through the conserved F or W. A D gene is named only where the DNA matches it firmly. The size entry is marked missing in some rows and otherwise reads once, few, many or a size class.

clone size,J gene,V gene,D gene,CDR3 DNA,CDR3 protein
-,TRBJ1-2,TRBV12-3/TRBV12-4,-,TGTGCCAGCAGCCTAACAAGTCTCTATGGCTACACCTTC,CASSLTSLYGYTF
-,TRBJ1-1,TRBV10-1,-,TGCGCCAGCAGTGAGTTTGGGACAAGAGCTGAAGCTTTCTTT,CASSEFGTRAEAFF
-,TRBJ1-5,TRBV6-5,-,TGTGCCAGCAGTTACTTCCGCGATCAGCCCCAGCATTTT,CASSYFRDQPQHF
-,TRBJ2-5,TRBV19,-,TGTGCCAGTAGTTGGGGACACGAAGAGACCCAGTACTTC,CASSWGHEETQYF
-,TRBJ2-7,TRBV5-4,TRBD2,TGTGCCAGCAGCGCCGGAGGGGCGGGAGCCTCCTACGAGCAGTACTTC,CASSAGGAGASYEQYF
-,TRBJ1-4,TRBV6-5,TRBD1,TGTGCCAGCAAACCGGGACAGCAAAATGCGCAACTGTTTTTT,CASKPGQQNAQLFF
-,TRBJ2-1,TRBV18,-,TGTGCCAGCTCACTTAGTTTTCAAAATGAGCAGTTCTTC,CASSLSFQNEQFF
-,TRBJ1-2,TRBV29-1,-,TGCAGCGTTGAAGATCAGGGGACGTCTAACTATGGCTACACCTTC,CSVEDQGTSNYGYTF
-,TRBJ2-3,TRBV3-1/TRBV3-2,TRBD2,TGTGCCAGCAGCCCCCAAATGGCGGGAGGGACAGATACGCAGTATTTT,CASSPQMAGGTDTQYF
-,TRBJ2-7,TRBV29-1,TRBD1,TGCAGCGTTATCACAGGGGGCGCGCCCTACGAGCAGTACTTC,CSVITGGAPYEQYF
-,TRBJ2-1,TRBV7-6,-,TGTGCCAGCAGCGGAGGGACAGTAACCATCTTTGGGGGTGAGCAGTTCTTC,CASSGGTVTIFGGEQFF
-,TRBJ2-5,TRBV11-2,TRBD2,TGTGCCAGCAGCTCTGCTAAGGGACTAAGGGAGACCCAGTACTTC,CASSSAKGLRETQYF
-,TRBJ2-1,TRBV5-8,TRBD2,TGTGCCAGCAGCTCACCTCCTCGGGCTAGCGGCAACAATGAGCAGTTCTTC,CASSSPPRASGNNEQFF
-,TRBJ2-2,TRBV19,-,TGTGCCAGTAGTATAGGGGCAGCCGGCGGGGAGCTGTTTTTT,CASSIGAAGGELFF
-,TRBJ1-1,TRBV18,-,TGTGCCAGCTCACTTCAGTCGGGGAACACTGAAGCTTTCTTT,CASSLQSGNTEAFF
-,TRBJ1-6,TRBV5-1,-,TGCGCCAGCAGCTCGGGGGTAGGGGATAATTCACCCCTCCACTTT,CASSSGVGDNSPLHF
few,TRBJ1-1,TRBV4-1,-,TGCGCCAGCAGCCAAAGGGCTCTGAACACTGAAGCTTTCTTT,CASSQRALNTEAFF
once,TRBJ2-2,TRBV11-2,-,TGTGCCAGCAGCTTAGATCCGGGGGCCGGGGAGCTGTTTTTT,CASSLDPGAGELFF
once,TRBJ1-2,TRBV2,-,TGTGCCAGCAGTCTTCGACGACAGGTCGGCTATGGCTACACCTTC,CASSLRRQVGYGYTF
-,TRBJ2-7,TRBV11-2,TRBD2,TGTGCCAGCAGCTCCGAACTAGCGGGAGCTTACGAGCAGTACTTC,CASSSELAGAYEQYF
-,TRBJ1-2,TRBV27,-,TGTGCCAGCAGTCAGGGAGGGGACCCCTATGGCTACACCTTC,CASSQGGDPYGYTF
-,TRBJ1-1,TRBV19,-,TGTGCCAGTAGTATGTGGGCGCGTGTGAACACTGAAGCTTTCTTT,CASSMWARVNTEAFF
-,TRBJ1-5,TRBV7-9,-,TGTGCCAGCAGCGAACTCAGCAATCAGCCCCAGCATTTT,CASSELSNQPQHF
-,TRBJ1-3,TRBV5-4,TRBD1,TGTGCCAGCAGCCGGGACAGTCTTTTAAACACCATATATTTT,CASSRDSLLNTIYF
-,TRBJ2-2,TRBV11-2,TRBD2,TGTGCCAGCAGCACCCCGCAAGCGGGAGGGCCCAGTAGCGGGGAGCTGTTTTTT,CASSTPQAGGPSSGELFF
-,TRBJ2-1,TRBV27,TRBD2,TGTGCCAGCAGTTTAAGTACGGGAGGGGCCTACAATGAGCAGTTCTTC,CASSLSTGGAYNEQFF